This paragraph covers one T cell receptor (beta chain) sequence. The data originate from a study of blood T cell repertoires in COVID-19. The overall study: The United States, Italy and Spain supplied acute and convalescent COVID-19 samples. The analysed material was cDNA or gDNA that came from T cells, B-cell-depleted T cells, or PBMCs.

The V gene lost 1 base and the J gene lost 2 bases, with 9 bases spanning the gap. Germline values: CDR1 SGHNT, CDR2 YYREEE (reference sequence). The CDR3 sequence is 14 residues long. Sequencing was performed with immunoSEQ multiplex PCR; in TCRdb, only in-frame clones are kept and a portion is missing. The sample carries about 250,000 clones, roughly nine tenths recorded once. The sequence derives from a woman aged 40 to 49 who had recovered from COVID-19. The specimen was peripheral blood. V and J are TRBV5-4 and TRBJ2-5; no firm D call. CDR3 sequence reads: CASSLPPAQETQYF. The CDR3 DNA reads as TGTGCCAGCAGCTTGCCGCCTGCGCAAGAGACCCAGTACTTC.